This passage covers 10 T cell receptor beta chains from one sample sequenced in a study of blood T cell repertoires in COVID-19. The repertoire was sequenced with immunoSEQ multiplex PCR; TCRdb's copy has only in-frame clones and lacks some. The sample lists under 200,000 clones, around nine tenths occurring once. The source material was peripheral blood. These receptors came from a man younger than 30 with active or convalescent COVID-19.

The gene calls are TRBV5-4 and TRBJ1-1; no clear D gene. Looked up from germline, CDR1 is SGHNT and CDR2 is YYREEE (reference sequence). Trimming cost V 1 base and J 3 bases, with 10 bases left between them. This CDR3 has 14 residues. As DNA, the CDR3 is TGTGCCAGCAGCTTGCAGGTTTACGACACTGAAGCTTTCTTT. It is translated as CASSLQVYDTEAFF. Drawing the rest from reference TRBV5-4 and TRBJ1-1, the complete variable domain is ETGVTQSPTHLIKTRGQQVTLRCSSQSGHNTVSWYQQALGQGPQFIFQYYREEENGRGNFPPRFSGLQFPNYSSELNVNALELDDSALYLCASSLQVYDTEAFFGQGTRLTVV.

The chain joins TRBV9 to TRBJ1-6; 8 nucleotides agree with TRBD1. Per the germline V gene, CDR1 is SGDLS and CDR2 is YYNGEE. This CDR3 is built from 15 residues. V was clipped by 4 bases and J by 6 bases; unmatched bases: 6. The CDR3 reads CASSSRQGSNSPLHF. For the CDR3, the DNA is TGTGCCAGCAGCTCCCGACAGGGGAGTAATTCACCCCTCCACTTT.

The chain employs TRBV3-1 (or the pseudogene TRBV3-2) and TRBJ1-3; perhaps TRBD1 as D (5 bases). Trimming removed 4 bases at V and 6 bases at J, with 13 bases between. CDR1 and CDR2 from the germline V gene are LGHDT and YNNKEL (reference sequence). The CDR3 consists of 14 residues. The CDR3 coding sequence is TGTGCCAGCAGCCCTTTTGGGGCCGAAAACACCATATATTTT. Protein product: CASSPFGAENTIYF.

This rearrangement joins TRBV6-5 to TRBJ1-5; 10 nucleotides agree with TRBD1. Germline trimming cut 4 bases from V and 7 bases from J; bases unmatched to any gene: 4. Germline CDR1 reads MNHEY; CDR2 reads SVGAGI. This CDR3 spans 14 amino acids. In nucleotides, the CDR3 is TGTGCCAGCAGTTGGACAGGGGGGGAGCAGCCCCAGCATTTT. Translation: CASSWTGGEQPQHF.

CDR3 region: CASNLRGGTEAFF. CDR3 nucleotide sequence: TGTGCCAGCAACCTTAGGGGCGGCACTGAAGCTTTCTTT. The chain combines TRBV6-5 with TRBJ1-1; D might be TRBD1 (5 bases). CDR1 and CDR2 from the germline V gene are MNHEY and SVGAGI. Trimming pared 7 bases from V and 4 bases from J, leaving 13 bases between. The CDR3 spans 13 residues.

V and J are TRBV5-1 and TRBJ2-1; no clear D gene. CDR1 is SGHRS and CDR2 is YFSETQ in the germline V gene. The CDR3 sequence is 16 residues long. The V end was cut by 2 bases, the J end by 0 bases, with 12 bases between. CDR3 DNA: TGCGCCAGCAGCTTTCGCGGTTCCTCCTCCTACAATGAGCAGTTCTTC. Its translation: CASSFRGSSSYNEQFF.

This clone has a handful of counts. V is TRBV30 and J is TRBJ1-6, with 9 positions matching TRBD1. The V gene's germline CDR1 is GTSNPN and CDR2 SVGIG (reference sequence). V shed 3 bases and J 0 bases; nucleotides not matched to a gene: 3. The CDR3 covers 16 residues. Written as DNA, the CDR3 is TGTGCCTGGAGCGGGACAGGGAGCTCCTATAATTCACCCCTCCACTTT. Protein sequence: CAWSGTGSSYNSPLHF.

This sequence joins TRBV20-1 and TRBJ1-1; 10 nucleotides match TRBD1. J was trimmed by 4 bases and V by 3 bases; bases with no gene match: 8. The length of the CDR3 is 15 residues. Germline values: CDR1 DFQATT, CDR2 SNEGSKA (reference sequence). In DNA, the CDR3 is TGCAGTGCTAGTGAACCGGGACAGGGGTCCACTGAAGCTTTCTTT. This encodes CSASEPGQGSTEAFF.

The chain links TRBV7-8 to TRBJ2-7; no clear D gene. The CDR3 totals 13 residues. The germline V gene has CDR1 SGHVS and CDR2 FQNEAQ. V shed 4 bases and J shed 3 bases, with 10 bases lying between them. The CDR3: CASSSAFLYEQYF. DNA of the CDR3: TGTGCCAGCAGCTCTGCGTTTCTCTACGAGCAGTACTTC.

The chain combines TRBV7-6 with TRBJ1-1; D gene ambiguous. The CDR3 loop spans 13 amino acids. CDR1 is SGHVS and CDR2 is FNYEAQ in the germline V gene. Trimming took 2 bases from V and 5 from J, leaving 9 bases between them. CDR3 sequence (DNA): TGTGCCAGCAGCTTAAAGGAGGGAACTGAAGCTTTCTTT. As protein: CASSLKEGTEAFF.